This T cell receptor (beta chain) was sequenced during a study of blood T cells in healthy people across ages. A second PCR of 7 to 11 cycles used a sample-barcoded 5' primer and a J-beta primer mix. TCRdb processed the 5' RACE reads anew with MiXCR; each CDR3 protein has one entry. The sample lists 550,000 to 650,000 distinct CDR3 sequences, roughly a quarter occurring once. CDR1 and CDR2 (germline): LNHDA, SQIVND (reference sequence). Trimming left V 6 bases short and J 3 bases short, with 11 bases between. The CDR3 is 13 amino acids. This clonotype was recorded a few times. Every donor gave ten milliliters of peripheral blood. This sample was shared with a second study, whose subject was T cells of mothers and their children. As reported in that work: T cell clones that were persistent and microchimeric went undetected.

The V call is TRBV19, the J call TRBJ2-5; D perhaps matches TRBD1 (5 bases). The source material was blood. The clonotype was recovered from a boy between 2 and 10 years old in good health. CDR3 DNA: TGTGCCAGTAGGAACTCAGGGAAAGAGACCCAGTACTTC. Residues: CASRNSGKETQYF. Full variable domain (remainder filled in from reference TRBV19 and TRBJ2-5): DGGITQSPKYLFRKEGQNVTLSCEQNLNHDAMYWYRQDPGQGLRLIYYSQIVNDFQKGDIAEGYSVSREKKESFPLTVTSAQKNPTAFYLCASRNSGKETQYFGPGTRLLVL.